This TCR beta chain was identified in a study of neurological immune-mediated disorders. This clonotype has a handful of counts. Its antigen is not known. Overall study findings and caveats: The greatest TCR clonal expansion appeared in HTLV-1-associated myelopathy and the smallest, falling below healthy controls, in multiple sclerosis.

As to time point: longitudinal time-point 3. The team produced cDNA through 5'RACE using 10-nucleotide random UMIs. Each CDR3 protein gets one entry after TCRdb re-called the 5' RACE reads with MiXCR. The repertoire has some 55,000 distinct CDR3 sequences, roughly 8% of them found once; the top ten carry under 2.5%. The TCR sequence derives from a woman in her thirties or forties in good health. The sample comprised PBMCs.

The CDR3 sequence is CASRGTGEGGYTF. The CDR3 nucleotides read TGTGCCAGCAGAGGAACGGGGGAAGGAGGCTACACCTTC. The V call is TRBV6-1, the J call TRBJ1-2, with D tentatively TRBD1 (5 bases). This CDR3 has 13 amino acids. Germline CDR1 MNHNS, CDR2 SASEGT. V was trimmed by 6 bases and J by 8 bases, leaving 16 bases between them.